This TCR beta chain was captured by sequencing in a study of beta chain features in type 1 diabetes. At the level of the study: Cell yields, gender and age were comparable in patients and healthy donors. Study-wide findings and caveats: Shorter templates might be favored by PCR, equally in patients and controls.

This clone was observed a handful of times. Its antigen remains unidentified. The whole isolated RNA underwent reverse transcription, so sequencing captured expressed TCRB transcripts. Clones were sequenced by immunoSEQ multiplex PCR, and TCRdb holds only the in-frame ones, with some missing. The repertoire holds fewer than 250,000 clones, about 10% seen once, with approximately 0.035% in the top ten. V trimming: 6 bases; J trimming: 5 bases; junction bases outside the gene matches: 8. Germline lookup yields CDR1 SGHVS and CDR2 FQNEAQ. This CDR3 is 15 amino acids long. The clonotype was recovered from a woman under 30 in good health. The J gene is TRBJ2-7, the V gene TRBV7-8; 12 nucleotides match TRBD1. Sequencing was done on a sample of naive CD4+ T cells from blood. CDR3 sequence: CASRQTGTGGDEQYF. The CDR3 DNA follows: TGTGCCAGCAGACAGACCGGGACAGGGGGCGACGAGCAGTACTTC.